This TCR beta chain was found in a study of T cell responses to AZD1222 COVID-19 vaccine (dated by TCRdb to the early 2020s). At the level of the whole study: TCR sequencing was performed for more than 230 trial participants, of whom about 200 were given two doses of AZD1222 and around 25 were given two doses of MenACWY control vaccine. Trial participants were enrolled by age into subgroups of 18-55, 56-69 and 70-plus years, and about 150, 27 and 61 TCR-sequenced participants, respectively, were included in these subgroups. Overall results and qualifications from the work: Spike-specific TCR breadth and depth rose significantly after two AZD1222 doses compared with day 0 and with MenACWY recipients. Nearly half of unique spike-specific TCRs reportedly recognized epitopes outside regions mutated in the B.1.351 and B.1.1.7 variants. Conclusions about previously exposed vaccinees were limited because only six or seven AZD1222 recipients were SARS-CoV-2 seropositive at baseline. CD4 TCRs associated with the vaccine covered the entire spike protein, and the dominant responses were in regions 160-218 and 743-854. Most participants were white British and females outnumbered males, and the authors suggested that clonal diversity may have been underestimated. In the small 56-69-year group, the increase in depth fell short of significance, most likely because of low power. No day 14 peak-response samples were available, so repertoires were characterized only after the peak T cell response.

On this clone: Its binding antigen is unknown. Qualities for individual bases were not recorded, and no much larger clone is one base off.

The CDR3 regions of human TCRbeta chains were subjected to immunosequencing. The study's own analysis went as follows. Repertoire TCRs were matched against a reference library of SARS-CoV-2-specific TCRs generated with the MIRA antigen-specificity platform. Breadth meant the fraction of unique TCRs that were SARS-CoV-2-associated, whereas depth meant the fraction of total T cells that were SARS-CoV-2-associated. Each spike-specific TCR was assigned to its reactive spike region and to a CD4 or CD8 class using the MIRA data. Log10-transformed breadth and depth values were compared by one-way ANOVA with Sidak's multiple comparisons tests. The clones in this table, taken by TCRdb from immuneACCESS, are in-frame only. Not every clone is retained; where verified, under half of the shortfall comes from an unresolved V gene, and the cause of the rest is unknown. V and J calls and clone size come straight from that table; D and trimming were deduced from the DNA. This sample lists around 170,000 clones; around nine tenths were detected once. Roughly 2% of the sample is held by the ten biggest clonotypes.

Taken with the paper, the label for time point translates to: about 28 days (+/-7) after the second vaccine dose. AZD1222 recipients with second doses at about 4 weeks or about 12 weeks were pooled, because spike-specific TCR depth and breadth did not differ between schedules. Vaccinee samples were obtained from the UK trials COV001 and COV002, which included a single-blind randomized controlled phase 2/3 trial of AZD1222 (ChAdOx1 nCoV-19) in healthy adults. Trial participant PBMC samples were collected at day 0 and day 28 after the second dose for TCRbeta chain sequencing. The CDR3 runs 14 residues from the cysteine to the phenylalanine. Kept here is only the CDR3 DNA, which spans 42 bases and is read in frame from base 1. V is pared back by 2 bases and J by 5 bases, with 12 bases lying between the germline termini. From a lookup of the germline V gene (reference sequence), CDR1 and CDR2 are LNHNV and YYDKDF.

This receptor chain uses TRBV15 and TRBJ2-5; no D gene call is confident. The TCR originated in an adult who received the AZD1222 COVID-19 vaccine. The starting material was peripheral blood, obtained 28 days after the second AZD1222 dose. The CDR3 loop reads CATSRPNGPETQYF. The sequenced DNA: TGTGCCACCAGCAGACCAAATGGTCCTGAGACCCAGTACTTC.